The clone carrying this T cell receptor (beta chain) showed up many times. Its specificity is not known. Per the authors' pipeline: Clinicopathological groups supplied CDR3 differences that were used to build a distant-metastasis classifier for papillary thyroid cancer. TCRdb redid the clone calls on the PCR reads using MiXCR. The V and J calls here are based on TCRdb, not the publication. The data contain tens of thousands of clones, more than 20% of them singletons. The entry originates in a study of metastatic and nonmetastatic thyroid tumors. At the level of the study: Where malignant and benign thyroid patients were concerned, repertoires were compared across blood and tumor or nodule tissue.

General observations from the study: Malignant tumors reportedly showed significantly higher TCR beta diversity than benign nodules in both blood and tumor.

Unmatched junction bases numbered 10, after V lost 2 bases and J lost 2 bases. Germline V gene lookup returns CDR1 SGHAT and CDR2 FQDESV (reference sequence). The CDR3 covers 17 residues. Each patient went into thyroid surgery without having received any treatment. This chain uses TRBV11-1 with TRBJ2-3; 7 bases agree with TRBD2. The sequencing sample was made of blood. The source of this sequence is a female donor with papillary thyroid cancer or a benign thyroid nodule (not recorded which). Some clones in this sample may be carry-over from other donors' samples. CDR3 DNA sequence: TGTGCCAGCAGCTTATTGGAATGGCGGGGGAACACAGATACGCAGTATTTT. Encoded protein: CASSLLEWRGNTDTQYF.